This T cell receptor beta chain was sequenced in a study of blood T cell repertoires in COVID-19. The CDR3 totals 13 residues. Germline V gene data show CDR1 as SGHDT and CDR2 as YYEEEE. With 5 bases removed from V and 5 bases from J, the gap between germline ends came to 11 bases. Cohorts were based on clinical histories the participants reported. Repertoires were generated with immunoSEQ multiplex PCR, while TCRdb's copy carries only in-frame clones and drops some. The table shows roughly 170,000 clones, with 82% occurring only once. Sequencing was carried out using PBMCs or T cells enriched from blood (not recorded which). V gene TRBV5-6 combines with J gene TRBJ1-5; D call uncertain. This receptor was taken from a man in his 60s who had recovered from COVID-19. The CDR3 region has the DNA TGTGCCAGCAGGACCTGGGGAGATCAGCCCCAGCATTTT. The encoded protein is CASRTWGDQPQHF.